The entry below describes one TCR beta chain. The antigen is undetermined. This specimen belongs to a study of graft-versus-host responses after intestinal transplantation. Findings and limits, study-wide: Analysis identified GvH clones in recipient marrow, with some appearing first in ileum or blood.

Generated by immunoSEQ multiplex PCR, the TCRdb table keeps only in-frame clones and is missing some. The table records some 110,000 clones, 85% to 95% of them present only once. After removal of 1 base from V and 6 bases from J, the junction contained 8 bases not matched to a gene. The CDR3 contains 16 residues. CDR1 and CDR2 (germline): MNHNS, SASEGT. The rearrangement links TRBV6-1 to TRBJ2-7; 11 bases fit TRBD2. Sequences were derived from unstimulated CD8+ T cells sorted from spleen or lymph node cells, sampled before transplant. This clonotype originated in a human donor who was the organ donor for an intestinal transplant. The CDR3 DNA reads as TGTGCCAGCAGTGAAGTAGCTAGCGGGGGGAGTGGCGAGCAGTACTTC. It is translated as CASSEVASGGSGEQYF.